This T cell receptor beta chain was recovered during a study of regulatory T cells in long-lasting Graves disease. Study overall: Patients met the persistent Graves' disease definition after over 5 years of antithyroid drugs with positive TSH receptor antibodies. Study-wide results and caveats: Favoring TRBV28, TRBJ1-2 and TRBJ2-5 was a feature seen in persistent disease.

In the case of this clonotype: Its cognate antigen is unknown.

Time point given: persistent/refractory GD, antithyroid drugs over 5 years with positive TRAb. Making the TCR library involved RNA that had been extracted from PBMCs. American Thyroid Association guidelines were used to diagnose Graves' disease. The patients included were those that came from an endocrinology department in Xi'an, China. The TCR beta library used iRepertoire HTBI primers with Arm-PCR amplification of CDR3. TCRdb reprocessed the multiplex PCR reads via MiXCR and lists one record per CDR3 protein. Seen here are 300,000 to 500,000 distinct CDR3 sequences, about 20% observed once, and the top ten hold more than 20%. CDR3 length equals 14 residues. From germline, CDR1 is MGHRA and CDR2 YSYEKL. V lost 5 bases, J lost 11 bases, and 13 bases stayed unmatched.

The chain combines TRBV4-1 with TRBJ1-1; TRBD1 matches 8 bases. Sequenced here: peripheral blood mononuclear cells (PBMCs), sampled when the disease was refractory, from a patient treated with antithyroid drugs. The sequence was obtained from a female donor with Graves disease. The CDR3 loop reads CASSFRQGPYEAFF. As DNA, the CDR3 is TGCGCCAGCAGCTTTCGACAGGGGCCATATGAGGCTTTCTTT.